This TCR beta chain was identified in a study of blood T cell repertoires in COVID-19. Study-wide background: Acute and convalescent COVID-19 specimens originated in the United States, Italy and Spain. T cells, B-cell-depleted T cells, or PBMCs provided the cDNA or gDNA that served as material.

Profiled with immunoSEQ multiplex PCR; TCRdb holds only in-frame clones, not every one. The sample records 150,000 to 180,000 clones, about four fifths being singletons. Germline CDR1 and CDR2: SQVTM and ANQGSEA. Trimming cost V 0 bases and J 4 bases; bases outside gene matches: 1. The length of the CDR3 is 14 residues. This clone appeared once. The V gene is TRBV29-1, the J gene TRBJ2-2, with 8 nucleotides matching TRBD2. Sequences were obtained from peripheral blood. The source is a woman aged 60-70 years with acute or convalescent COVID-19. The CDR3 region is CSVEDRGGTGELFF. The CDR3 nucleotides are TGCAGCGTTGAAGATCGGGGGGGCACCGGGGAGCTGTTTTTT.